Below, 10 T cell receptor beta chains from the same sample are listed, as sequenced in a study of T-cell reconstitution after alpha-beta-depleted transplantation in children. Molecular barcoding with unique molecular identifiers was used for the TCRbeta library. TCRdb itself ran the PCR reads through MiXCR, one entry per CDR3 protein. The sample holds 200,000 to 250,000 distinct CDR3 sequences; approximately 24% are singletons and the top ten take about 4.8%. This specimen was PBMCs, mostly from graft donor cells, taken 360 days after TCRalphabeta/CD19-depleted stem cell transplant. Receptors originate from a female patient between 2 and 15 years old who had a stem cell transplant for congenital amegakaryocytic thrombocytopenia, so the T cells may come from the graft donor.

The rearrangement links TRBV12-3 or TRBV12-4 to TRBJ1-2; D is possibly TRBD1 (6 bases). The V gene lost 4 bases and the J gene lost 5 bases, with 17 bases spanning the gap. This CDR3 has 15 residues. CDR3 region: CASSSRPRGGYGYTF. The CDR3 bases are TGTGCCAGCAGTTCTCGACCCAGGGGCGGGTATGGCTACACCTTC.

CDR3 DNA: TGCGCCAGCAGCCAAGAAGGTGGGAGGGCAACTAATGAAAAACTGTTTTTT. Its translation is CASSQEGGRATNEKLFF. The chain couples TRBV4-1 to TRBJ1-4; D gene uncertain. The CDR3 extends over 17 amino acids. Trimming took 0 bases from V and 0 from J, leaving 11 bases between them. Germline CDR1 and CDR2: MGHRA and YSYEKL.

V is TRBV5-1 and J is TRBJ1-1, with 11 bases lining up with TRBD1. The CDR3 totals 16 residues. CDR1 and CDR2 (germline): SGHRS, YFSETQ. V gave up 4 bases and J gave up 4 bases; unmatched junction bases: 9. The CDR3 region is CASSPGQGVWGTEAFF. DNA for the CDR3: TGCGCCAGCAGCCCGGGACAGGGGGTTTGGGGCACTGAAGCTTTCTTT.

The V gene is TRBV10-3, the J gene TRBJ1-4; D ambiguous. In germline, CDR1 is ENHRY, CDR2 SYGVKD. CDR3 length equals 13 residues. The V end lost 0 bases, the J end lost 8 bases, and 7 bases lay between the germline ends. The CDR3 DNA reads as TGTGCCATCAGTGAGTCAAGGGCGGAAAAACTGTTTTTT. Translated, it gives CAISESRAEKLFF.

There are a few counts of this clonotype. The chain uses TRBV12-3 or TRBV12-4 and TRBJ1-4; the match to TRBD1 covers 10 bases. J gave up 0 bases and V 6 bases, and 4 bases lay outside the gene matches. The CDR3 length is 16 residues. This CDR3 reads CASSPGQGATNEKLFF. The CDR3 nucleotides read TGTGCCAGCAGCCCAGGACAGGGGGCAACTAATGAAAAACTGTTTTTT.

This clonotype has more than one count but fewer than ten. The chain is built from TRBV11-3 and TRBJ2-1; a weak D match, TRBD1 (6 bases). Germline CDR1 is SGHNT and CDR2 is YENEEA. CDR3 size: 15 residues. The V and J ends lost 0 bases and 2 bases respectively, with 8 bases between them. CDR3 bases: TGTGCCAGCAGCTTAGATACAGGGACCTACAATGAGCAGTTCTTC. Residues: CASSLDTGTYNEQFF.

This chain connects TRBV11-2 to TRBJ2-1; maybe TRBD1 (5 bases). This CDR3 contains 14 residues. V dropped 7 bases and J dropped 2 bases, with 12 bases sitting between them. CDR1 is SGHAT, CDR2 FQNNGV, per germline. The CDR3 coding sequence is TGTGCCAGCACGTTTCAGGGTACCTACAATGAGCAGTTCTTC. This translates into CASTFQGTYNEQFF.

The genes are TRBV7-2 and TRBJ2-3, with D hard to call. V lost 5 bases and J 2 bases, leaving 8 bases between the germline ends. Per germline, CDR1 SGHTA and CDR2 FQGNSA. The CDR3 has 13 amino acids. For the CDR3, the DNA is TGTGCCAGCAGCGGAGACAACACAGATACGCAGTATTTT. This sequence encodes CASSGDNTDTQYF.

This clonotype was seen a handful of times. The chain has TRBV3-1 and TRBJ1-2, with D hard to call. Trimming stripped 4 bases from V and 8 bases from J, with 20 bases between. The CDR3 extends over 15 amino acids. Germline CDR1 and CDR2: LGHDT and YNNKEL (reference sequence). The CDR3 loop reads CASSPYSRSEGGYTF. CDR3 nucleotide sequence: TGTGCCAGCAGCCCTTACAGCCGGTCGGAGGGAGGCTACACCTTC.

The chain is built from TRBV9 and TRBJ2-3; no reliable D call. The CDR3 extends over 14 amino acids. Germline assignment: CDR1 SGDLS and CDR2 YYNGEE. V was cut by 0 bases and J by 5 bases, with 10 bases left in between. This chain's CDR3 is CASSVEVGVDTQYF. CDR3 bases: TGTGCCAGCAGCGTAGAAGTGGGTGTAGATACGCAGTATTTT.